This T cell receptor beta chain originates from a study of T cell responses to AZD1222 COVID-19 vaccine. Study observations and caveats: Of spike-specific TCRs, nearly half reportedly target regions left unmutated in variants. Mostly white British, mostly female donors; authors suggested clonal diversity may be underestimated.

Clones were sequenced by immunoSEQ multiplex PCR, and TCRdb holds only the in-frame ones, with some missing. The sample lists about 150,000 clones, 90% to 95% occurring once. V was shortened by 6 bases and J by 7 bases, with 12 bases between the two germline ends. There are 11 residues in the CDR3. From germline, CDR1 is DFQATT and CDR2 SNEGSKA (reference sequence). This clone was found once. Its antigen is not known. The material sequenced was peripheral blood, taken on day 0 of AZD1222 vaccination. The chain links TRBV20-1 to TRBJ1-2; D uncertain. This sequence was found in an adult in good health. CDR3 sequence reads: CSAKGNPGYTF. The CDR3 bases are TGCAGTGCAAAGGGAAACCCTGGCTACACCTTC.